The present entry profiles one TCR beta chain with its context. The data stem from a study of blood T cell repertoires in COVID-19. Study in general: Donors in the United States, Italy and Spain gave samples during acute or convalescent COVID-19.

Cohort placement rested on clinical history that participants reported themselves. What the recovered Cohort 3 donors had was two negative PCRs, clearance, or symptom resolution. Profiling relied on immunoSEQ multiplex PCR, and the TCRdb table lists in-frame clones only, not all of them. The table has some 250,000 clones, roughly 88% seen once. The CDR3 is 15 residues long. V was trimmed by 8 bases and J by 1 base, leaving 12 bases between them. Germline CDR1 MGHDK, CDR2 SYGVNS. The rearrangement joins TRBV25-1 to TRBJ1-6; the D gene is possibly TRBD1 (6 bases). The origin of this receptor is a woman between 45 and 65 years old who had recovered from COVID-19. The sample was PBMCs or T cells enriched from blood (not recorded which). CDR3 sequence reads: CASARTGSYNSPLHF. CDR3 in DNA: TGTGCCAGCGCGCGAACAGGGTCCTATAATTCACCCCTCCACTTT.